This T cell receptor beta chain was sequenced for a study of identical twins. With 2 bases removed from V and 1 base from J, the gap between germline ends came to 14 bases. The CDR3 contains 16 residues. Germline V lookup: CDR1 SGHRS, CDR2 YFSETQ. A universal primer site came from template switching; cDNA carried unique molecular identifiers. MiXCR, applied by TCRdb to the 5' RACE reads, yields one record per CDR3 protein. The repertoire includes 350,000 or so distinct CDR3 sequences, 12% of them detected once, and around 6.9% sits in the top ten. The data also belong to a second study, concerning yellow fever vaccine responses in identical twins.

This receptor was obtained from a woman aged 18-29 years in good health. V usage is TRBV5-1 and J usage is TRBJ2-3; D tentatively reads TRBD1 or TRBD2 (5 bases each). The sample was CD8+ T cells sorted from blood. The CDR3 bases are TGCGCCAGCAGCTTTCTGTTCCGAGGGGGCACAGATACGCAGTATTTT. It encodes CASSFLFRGGTDTQYF.